The sequence of this T cell receptor beta chain was determined in a study of OX40 agonist ivuxolimab in advanced cancers. A note on the overall study: The costimulatory receptor OX40 (CD134) was targeted by ivuxolimab, a fully human IgG2 agonistic monoclonal antibody. The point of sequencing TCRbeta in the periphery was to test whether ivuxolimab changed TCR sequence diversity and drove clonal T-cell expansion. Among the approximately 50 dose-escalation patients, around 20 had hepatocellular carcinoma, roughly 15 melanoma, 9 renal cell carcinoma and 9 head and neck cancer. Intravenous ivuxolimab was administered to patients every 2 weeks at six dose levels: 0.01, 0.1, 0.3, 1.5, 3 and 10 mg/kg. Partial responses occurred in three dose-escalation patients, of whom one had hepatocellular carcinoma and two had cutaneous melanoma. The dose-escalation cohort was 82.7% male with a mean age of approximately 60 years, ranging from roughly 20 to 80. The paper reports the monotherapy dose-escalation portion (N of about 51 patients) of the phase I ivuxolimab trial. Prior anti-PD-1, anti-PD-L1 or anti-CTLA-4 therapy was permitted, and 30% to 45% of dose-escalation patients had received checkpoint inhibitors.

The CDR3 has 14 amino acids, counting the end cysteine and phenylalanine. CDR3 DNA only is kept here, 42 bases in frame from base 1. The V end loses 4 bases and the J end loses 2 bases, and a stretch of 9 bases separates them. As encoded in the germline V gene, CDR1 is MNHNS while CDR2 is SASEGT. Patients with autoimmune disease history or receiving systemic immunosuppression were excluded from the trial. Peripheral blood for TCR sequencing was collected from all dose cohorts at baseline, on cycle 4 day 1, and on cycle 7 day 1. Samples were obtained from an open-label, multicenter, first-in-human phase I dose-escalation trial of ivuxolimab. Adults with locally advanced or metastatic melanoma, renal cell, hepatocellular, or head and neck squamous cell carcinoma were enrolled in the trial. CD4+ and CD8+ T cells were sorted separately from peripheral blood before TCR sequencing. The research as a whole found: The antigen specificity of the clonally expanded peripheral T cells was not determined. At doses of 0.1 to 3.0 mg/kg, clonal expansion of both CD4+ and CD8+ T cells in blood was seen between baseline and week 6. On average, CD8+ T cells showed more expanded clones than CD4+ T cells after ivuxolimab. In the 0.1-3.0 mg/kg groups, partial responders had among the lowest normalized peripheral clonal expansion, particularly in CD8+ T cells. Low levels of normalized T-cell clonal expansion were also shown by some nonresponding patients.

For sequencing of the TCRbeta CDR3 region, genomic DNA was extracted from the sorted cells. The immunoSEQ Assay was used to sequence the TCRbeta CDR3 regions. TCRdb limited this immuneACCESS table to in-frame rearrangements with V and J called. A share of clones is missing; checked studies link under half to unresolved V genes, and the rest is unexplained. Counted in this sample were about 100,000 clones; around 89% of them appeared once. The ten most abundant clones make up about 0.17% of the sample. Points on this clone: The specificity of this receptor is unknown. The input lacks base qualities; no much larger clone sits a single base away.

The source was CD4+ or CD8+ T cells sorted from blood, collected in a trial of the OX40 agonist ivuxolimab. The rearrangement joined TRBV6-1 to TRBJ2-1, with the D gene possibly TRBD1 or TRBD2, each one fitting 6 bases. This TCR was sampled from an adult with an advanced solid tumor such as melanoma, head and neck, liver or kidney cancer. At the DNA level, the sequence is TGTGCCAGCAGTGGGGGGGCGCCCTACAATGAGCAGTTCTTC. It encodes CASSGGAPYNEQFF.